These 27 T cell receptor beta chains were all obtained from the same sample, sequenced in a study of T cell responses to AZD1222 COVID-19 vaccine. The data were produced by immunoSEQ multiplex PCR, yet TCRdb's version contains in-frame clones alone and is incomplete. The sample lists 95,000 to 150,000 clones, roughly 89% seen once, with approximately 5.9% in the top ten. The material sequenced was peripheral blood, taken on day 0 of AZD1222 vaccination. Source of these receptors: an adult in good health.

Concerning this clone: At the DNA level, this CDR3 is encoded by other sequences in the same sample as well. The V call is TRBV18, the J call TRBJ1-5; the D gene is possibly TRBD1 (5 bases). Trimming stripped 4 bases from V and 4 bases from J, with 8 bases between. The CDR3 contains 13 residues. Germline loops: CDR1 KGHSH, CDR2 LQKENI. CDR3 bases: TGTGCCAGCTCACAAGACAGAAATCAGCCCCAGCATTTT. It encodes CASSQDRNQPQHF.

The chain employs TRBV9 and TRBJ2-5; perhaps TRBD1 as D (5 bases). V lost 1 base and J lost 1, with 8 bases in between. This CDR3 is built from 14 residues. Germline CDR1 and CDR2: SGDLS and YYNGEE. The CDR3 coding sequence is TGTGCCAGCAGCGTATGGCAGGGCCAAGAGACCCAGTACTTC. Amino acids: CASSVWQGQETQYF.

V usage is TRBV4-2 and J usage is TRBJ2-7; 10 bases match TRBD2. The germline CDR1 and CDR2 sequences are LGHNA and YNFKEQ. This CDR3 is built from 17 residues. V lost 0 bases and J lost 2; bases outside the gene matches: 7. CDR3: CASSQESASGSPYEQYF. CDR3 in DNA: TGTGCCAGCAGCCAAGAATCGGCTAGCGGGAGTCCCTACGAGCAGTACTTC.

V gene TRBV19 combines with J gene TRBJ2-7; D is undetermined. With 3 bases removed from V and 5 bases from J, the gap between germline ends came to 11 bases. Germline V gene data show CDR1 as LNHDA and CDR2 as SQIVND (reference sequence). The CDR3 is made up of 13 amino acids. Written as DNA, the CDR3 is TGTGCCAGTAGTATCGTAACCGCGGACGAGCAGTACTTC. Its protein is CASSIVTADEQYF. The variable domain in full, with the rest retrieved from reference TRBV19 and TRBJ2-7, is DGGITQSPKYLFRKEGQNVTLSCEQNLNHDAMYWYRQDPGQGLRLIYYSQIVNDFQKGDIAEGYSVSREKKESFPLTVTSAQKNPTAFYLCASSIVTADEQYFGPGTRLTVT.

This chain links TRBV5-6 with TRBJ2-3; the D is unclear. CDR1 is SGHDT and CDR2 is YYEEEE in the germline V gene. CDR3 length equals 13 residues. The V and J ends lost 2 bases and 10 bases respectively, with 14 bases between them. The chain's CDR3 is CASSLGRKIAQYF. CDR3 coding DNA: TGTGCCAGCAGCTTAGGCCGAAAAATCGCGCAGTATTTT.

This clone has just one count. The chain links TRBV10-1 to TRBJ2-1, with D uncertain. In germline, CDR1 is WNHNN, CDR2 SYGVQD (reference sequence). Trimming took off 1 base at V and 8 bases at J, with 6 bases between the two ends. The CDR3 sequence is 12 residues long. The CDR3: CASSEFGDEQFF. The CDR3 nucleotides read TGCGCCAGCAGTGAGTTTGGAGATGAGCAGTTCTTC.

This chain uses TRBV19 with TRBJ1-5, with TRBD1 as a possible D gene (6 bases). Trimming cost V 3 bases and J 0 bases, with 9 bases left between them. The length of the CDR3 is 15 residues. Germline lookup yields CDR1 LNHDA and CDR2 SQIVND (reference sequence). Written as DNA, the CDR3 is TGTGCCAGTAGTATGGGGGGGCATAGCAATCAGCCCCAGCATTTT. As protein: CASSMGGHSNQPQHF.

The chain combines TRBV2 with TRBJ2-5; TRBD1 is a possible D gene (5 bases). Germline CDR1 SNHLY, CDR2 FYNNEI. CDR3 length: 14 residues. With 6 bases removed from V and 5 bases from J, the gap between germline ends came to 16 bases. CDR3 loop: CASSPNGQGETQYF. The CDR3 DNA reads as TGTGCCAGCAGCCCTAATGGGCAGGGCGAGACCCAGTACTTC.

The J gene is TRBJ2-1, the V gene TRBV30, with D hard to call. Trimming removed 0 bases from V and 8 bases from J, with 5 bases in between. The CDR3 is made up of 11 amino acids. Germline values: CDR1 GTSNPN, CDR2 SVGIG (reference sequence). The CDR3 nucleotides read TGTGCCTGGAGTGTACTGGATGAGCAGTTCTTC. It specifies CAWSVLDEQFF.

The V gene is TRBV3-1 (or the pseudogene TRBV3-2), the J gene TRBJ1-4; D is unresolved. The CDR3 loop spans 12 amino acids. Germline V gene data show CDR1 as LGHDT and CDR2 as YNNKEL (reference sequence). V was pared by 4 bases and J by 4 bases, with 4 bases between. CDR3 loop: CASSLINEKLFF. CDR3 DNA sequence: TGTGCCAGCAGCCTCATTAATGAAAAACTGTTTTTT.

CDR3 amino acids: CASSQGGSYRGYTF. The CDR3 nucleotides read TGTGCCAGCAGTCAAGGGGGATCATACCGTGGCTACACCTTC. V usage is TRBV28 and J usage is TRBJ1-2, with a tentative D call TRBD1 (6 bases). Germline assignment: CDR1 MDHEN and CDR2 SYDVKM. The CDR3 is 14 residues long. Trimming stripped 5 bases from V and 7 bases from J, with 17 bases between.

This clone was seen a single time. CDR3 sequence: CASSFRDADQPQHF. The DNA of the CDR3 is TGTGCCAGCAGCTTCAGGGATGCTGATCAGCCCCAGCATTTT. The gene calls are TRBV7-9 and TRBJ1-5, with D possibly TRBD1 on 5 matching bases. Trimming shortened V by 3 bases and J by 5 bases, and 11 bases separated the two germline ends. Germline-derived CDR1 and CDR2 are SEHNR and FQNEAQ (reference sequence). The CDR3 is made up of 14 amino acids.

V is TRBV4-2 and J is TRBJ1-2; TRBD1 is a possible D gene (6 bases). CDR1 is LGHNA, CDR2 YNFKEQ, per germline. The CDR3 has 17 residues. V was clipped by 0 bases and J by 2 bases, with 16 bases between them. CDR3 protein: CASSQDSPHGQNYGYTF. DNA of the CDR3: TGTGCCAGCAGCCAAGATTCCCCTCACGGACAGAACTATGGCTACACCTTC.

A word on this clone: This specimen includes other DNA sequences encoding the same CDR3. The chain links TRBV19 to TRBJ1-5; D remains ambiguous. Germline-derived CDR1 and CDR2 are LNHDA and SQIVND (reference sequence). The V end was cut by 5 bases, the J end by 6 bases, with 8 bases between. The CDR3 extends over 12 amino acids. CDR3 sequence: CASSPPGQPQHF. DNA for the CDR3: TGTGCCAGTAGTCCCCCGGGTCAGCCCCAGCATTTT.

The CDR3 coding sequence is TGTGCCACCAGCACCCTTCTAGCGGGAAGTTCCTACGAGCAGTACTTC. The encoded protein is CATSTLLAGSSYEQYF. The chain links TRBV15 to TRBJ2-7; 9 bases match TRBD2. The germline CDR1 and CDR2 sequences are LNHNV and YYDKDF (reference sequence). The CDR3 spans 16 residues. The ends lost 4 bases at V and 1 base at J; junction bases unmatched: 8.

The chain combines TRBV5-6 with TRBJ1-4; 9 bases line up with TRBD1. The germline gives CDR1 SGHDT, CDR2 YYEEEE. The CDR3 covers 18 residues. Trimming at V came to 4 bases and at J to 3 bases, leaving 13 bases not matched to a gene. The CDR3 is CASSRLQGAVSANEKLFF. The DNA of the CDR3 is TGTGCCAGCAGCCGGTTACAGGGGGCCGTATCGGCTAATGAAAAACTGTTTTTT.

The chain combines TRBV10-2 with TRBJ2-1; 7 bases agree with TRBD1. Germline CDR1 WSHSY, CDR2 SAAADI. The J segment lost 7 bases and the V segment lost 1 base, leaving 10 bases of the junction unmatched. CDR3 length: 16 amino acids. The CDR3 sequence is CASSELTGISWNEQFF. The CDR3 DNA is TGCGCCAGCAGTGAGTTGACAGGGATAAGCTGGAATGAGCAGTTCTTC.

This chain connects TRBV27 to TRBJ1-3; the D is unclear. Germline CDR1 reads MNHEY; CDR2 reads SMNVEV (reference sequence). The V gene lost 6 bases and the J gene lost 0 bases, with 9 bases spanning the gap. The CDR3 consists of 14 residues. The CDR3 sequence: CASSPDRSGNTIYF. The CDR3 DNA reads TGTGCCAGCAGCCCAGACCGCTCTGGAAACACCATATATTTT.

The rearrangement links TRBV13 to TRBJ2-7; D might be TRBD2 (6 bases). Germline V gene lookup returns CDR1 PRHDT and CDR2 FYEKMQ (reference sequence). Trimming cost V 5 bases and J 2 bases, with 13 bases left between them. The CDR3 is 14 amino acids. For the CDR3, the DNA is TGTGCCAGCAGCCGGGACTTCCCTCCCTACGAGCAGTACTTC. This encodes CASSRDFPPYEQYF.

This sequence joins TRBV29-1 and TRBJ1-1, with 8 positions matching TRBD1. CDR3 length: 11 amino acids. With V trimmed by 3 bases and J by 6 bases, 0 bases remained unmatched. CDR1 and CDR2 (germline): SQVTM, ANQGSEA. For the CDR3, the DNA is TGCAGCGTTGACAGGGGGCCTGAAGCTTTCTTT. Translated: CSVDRGPEAFF.

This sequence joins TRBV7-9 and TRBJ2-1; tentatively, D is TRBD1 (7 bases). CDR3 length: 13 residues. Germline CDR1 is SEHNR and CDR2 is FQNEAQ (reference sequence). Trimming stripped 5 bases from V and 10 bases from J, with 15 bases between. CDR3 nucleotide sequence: TGTGCCAGCAGCCGACCCGCAGGGGGGGAGCAGTTCTTC. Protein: CASSRPAGGEQFF. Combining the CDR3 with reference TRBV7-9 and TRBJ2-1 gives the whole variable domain DTGVSQNPRHKITKRGQNVTFRCDPISEHNRLYWYRQTLGQGPEFLTYFQNEAQLEKSRLLSDRFSAERPKGSFSTLEIQRTEQGDSAMYLCASSRPAGGEQFFGPGTRLTVL.

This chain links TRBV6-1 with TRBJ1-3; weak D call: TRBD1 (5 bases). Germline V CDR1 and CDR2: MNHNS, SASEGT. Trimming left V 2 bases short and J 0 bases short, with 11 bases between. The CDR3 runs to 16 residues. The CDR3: CASSEWGSFSGNTIYF. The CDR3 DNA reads TGTGCCAGCAGTGAATGGGGGAGCTTCTCTGGAAACACCATATATTTT.

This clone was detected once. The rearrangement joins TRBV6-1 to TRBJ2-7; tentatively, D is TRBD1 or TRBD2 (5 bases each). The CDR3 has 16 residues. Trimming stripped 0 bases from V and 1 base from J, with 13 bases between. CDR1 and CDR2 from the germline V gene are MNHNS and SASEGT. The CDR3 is CASSEALGRASYEQYF. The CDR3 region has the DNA TGTGCCAGCAGTGAAGCCCTGGGACGGGCTTCCTACGAGCAGTACTTC.

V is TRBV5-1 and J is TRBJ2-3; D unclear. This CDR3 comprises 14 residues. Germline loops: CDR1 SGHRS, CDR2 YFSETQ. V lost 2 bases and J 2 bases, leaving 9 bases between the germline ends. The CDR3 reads CASSFSPVTDTQYF. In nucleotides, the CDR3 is TGCGCCAGCAGCTTCTCCCCAGTCACAGATACGCAGTATTTT.

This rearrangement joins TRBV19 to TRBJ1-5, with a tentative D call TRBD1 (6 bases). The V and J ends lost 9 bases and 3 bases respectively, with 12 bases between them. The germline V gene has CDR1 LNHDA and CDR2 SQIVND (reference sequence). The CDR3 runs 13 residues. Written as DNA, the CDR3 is TGTGCCAGCAGACAGGACCTCAATCAGCCCCAGCATTTT. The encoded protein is CASRQDLNQPQHF.

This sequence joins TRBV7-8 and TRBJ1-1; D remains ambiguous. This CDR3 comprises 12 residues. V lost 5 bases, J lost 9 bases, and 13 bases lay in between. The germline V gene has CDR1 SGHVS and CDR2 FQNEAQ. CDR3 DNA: TGTGCCAGCAGCGTTCGGGCACAAAAAGCTTTCTTT. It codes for CASSVRAQKAFF.

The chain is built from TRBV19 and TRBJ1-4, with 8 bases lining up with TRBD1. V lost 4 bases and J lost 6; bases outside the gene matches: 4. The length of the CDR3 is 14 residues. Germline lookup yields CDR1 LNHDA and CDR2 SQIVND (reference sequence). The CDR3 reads CASSNSGGHEKLFF. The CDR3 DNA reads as TGTGCCAGTAGTAATTCAGGGGGCCATGAAAAACTGTTTTTT. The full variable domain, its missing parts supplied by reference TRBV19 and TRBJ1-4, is DGGITQSPKYLFRKEGQNVTLSCEQNLNHDAMYWYRQDPGQGLRLIYYSQIVNDFQKGDIAEGYSVSREKKESFPLTVTSAQKNPTAFYLCASSNSGGHEKLFFGSGTQLSVL.